This entry lists 9 T cell receptor beta chains sequenced from one sample in a study of CD8+ T cells in alopecia areata. Treatment here: oral pan-JAK inhibitor, 5-10 mg twice daily. In each case, RNA was isolated and then reverse transcribed into cDNA as the sequencing template. Assay used: immunoSEQ multiplex PCR; TCRdb lists only in-frame clones, some missing. The table includes approximately 160,000 clones, approximately 62% detected once. The input for sequencing was CD4+ T cells sorted from blood, taken at week 24, from a patient treated with tofacitinib. The receptors were gathered from a human donor with alopecia areata.

J is TRBJ2-7 and V is TRBV28, with D perhaps matching TRBD2 (5 bases). The CDR3 totals 16 residues. The V gene's germline CDR1 is MDHEN and CDR2 SYDVKM. The ends were cut back, 3 bases at V and 1 base at J, with 16 bases in the middle. CDR3 sequence reads: CASSFSLPGLSYEQYF. The CDR3 nucleotides are TGTGCCAGCAGTTTCTCCCTGCCAGGACTTTCCTACGAGCAGTACTTC.

This chain links TRBV2 with TRBJ1-3; D may be TRBD1 (5 bases). Germline CDR1 and CDR2: SNHLY and FYNNEI. The CDR3 sequence is 14 residues long. V lost 10 bases, J lost 0 bases, and 13 bases lay in between. CDR3 sequence: CATDRGGSGNTIYF. The CDR3 DNA reads as TGTGCCACCGATCGTGGGGGCTCTGGAAACACCATATATTTT. The entire variable domain, with the rest obtained from reference TRBV2 and TRBJ1-3, is as follows: EPEVTQTPSHQVTQMGQEVILRCVPISNHLYFYWYRQILGQKVEFLVSFYNNEISEKSEIFDDQFSVERPDGSNFTLKIRSTKLEDSAMYFCATDRGGSGNTIYFGEGSWLTVV.

The gene calls are TRBV29-1 and TRBJ2-7, with 7 bases identical to TRBD2. This CDR3 has 12 amino acids. V was clipped by 6 bases and J by 4 bases; unmatched bases: 6. Germline V lookup: CDR1 SQVTM, CDR2 ANQGSEA. CDR3 residues: CSVKIGGYEQYF. Written as DNA, the CDR3 is TGCAGCGTCAAAATCGGGGGGTACGAGCAGTACTTC.

The sample holds a few counts of this clone. The chain carries TRBV30 and TRBJ1-5, with 9 bases that match TRBD1. CDR3 length: 17 residues. CDR1 GTSNPN and CDR2 SVGIG come from the germline V gene (reference sequence). The ends lost 3 bases at V and 4 bases at J; junction bases unmatched: 13. Here the CDR3 DNA reads TGTGCCTGGAGATCACCGGCTTGGACAGGGGCTAATCAGCCCCAGCATTTT. It yields the protein CAWRSPAWTGANQPQHF.

The count of this clone is one. The chain links TRBV29-1 to TRBJ2-7; 8 nucleotides agree with TRBD1. The V gene's germline CDR1 is SQVTM and CDR2 ANQGSEA. This CDR3 is built from 11 residues. The V segment lost 4 bases and the J segment 6 bases; nucleotides outside the gene matches: 2. CDR3 sequence reads: CSVGTGSEQYF. In DNA form, the CDR3 reads TGCAGCGTTGGGACAGGGAGCGAGCAGTACTTC.

The genes are TRBV12-5 and TRBJ1-5; 7 bases fit TRBD1. The CDR3 contains 17 residues. Per the germline V gene, CDR1 is LGHNT and CDR2 is FRNRAP. The V segment lost 5 bases and the J segment 5 bases; nucleotides outside the gene matches: 15. The CDR3 DNA reads as TGTGCTAGTGGTGTAAACAGGGGCGCGTGGTATGATCAGCCCCAGCATTTT. It specifies CASGVNRGAWYDQPQHF.

J is TRBJ1-5 and V is TRBV30; 7 bases align to TRBD1. This CDR3 region has 15 residues. Unmatched junction bases numbered 8, after V lost 3 bases and J lost 3 bases. Germline CDR1 reads GTSNPN; CDR2 reads SVGIG (reference sequence). The CDR3 region is CAWRDRQGVNQPQHF. The DNA for the CDR3 is TGTGCCTGGAGAGACCGACAGGGTGTCAATCAGCCCCAGCATTTT.

In this sample, this clone turned up once. The rearrangement joins TRBV7-3 to TRBJ1-1; D is uncertain. The CDR3 length is 13 residues. In germline, CDR1 is SGHTA, CDR2 FQGTGA. The V gene lost 2 bases and the J gene lost 1 base, with 5 bases spanning the gap. This CDR3 reads CASSLWGNTEAFF. Here the CDR3 DNA reads TGTGCCAGCAGCTTATGGGGGAACACTGAAGCTTTCTTT. The full variable domain, completed using reference TRBV7-3 and TRBJ1-1, is GAGVSQTPSNKVTEKGKYVELRCDPISGHTALYWYRQSLGQGPEFLIYFQGTGAADDSGLPNDRFFAVRPEGSVSTLKIQRTERGDSAVYLCASSLWGNTEAFFGQGTRLTVV.

V usage is TRBV2 and J usage is TRBJ1-5; D perhaps matches TRBD1 (6 bases). The germline V gene encodes CDR1 SNHLY and CDR2 FYNNEI. The V end was cut by 7 bases, the J end by 4 bases, with 8 bases between. The CDR3 length is 12 residues. CDR3 loop: CASKRGNQPQHF. The CDR3 DNA reads TGTGCCAGCAAGAGGGGGAATCAGCCCCAGCATTTT.